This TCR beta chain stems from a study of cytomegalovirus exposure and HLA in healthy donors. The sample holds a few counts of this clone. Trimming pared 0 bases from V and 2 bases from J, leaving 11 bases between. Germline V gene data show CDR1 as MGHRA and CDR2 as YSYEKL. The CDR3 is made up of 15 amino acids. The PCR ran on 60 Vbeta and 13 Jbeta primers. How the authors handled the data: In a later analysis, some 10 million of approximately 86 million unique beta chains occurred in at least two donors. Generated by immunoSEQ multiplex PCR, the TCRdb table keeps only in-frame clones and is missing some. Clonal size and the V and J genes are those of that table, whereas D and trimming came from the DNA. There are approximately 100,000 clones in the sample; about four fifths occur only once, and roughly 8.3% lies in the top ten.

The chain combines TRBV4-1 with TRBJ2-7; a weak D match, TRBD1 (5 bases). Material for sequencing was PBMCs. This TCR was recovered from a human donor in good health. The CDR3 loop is CASSQERTLTYEQYF. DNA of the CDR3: TGCGCCAGCAGCCAAGAACGGACACTAACCTACGAGCAGTACTTC.